Sequencing of this T cell receptor beta chain was carried out in a study of technical replicates of blood from a few donors. From germline, CDR1 is LGHNA and CDR2 YNFKEQ. This CDR3 contains 13 residues. V was trimmed by 4 bases and J by 5 bases, leaving 9 bases between them. The assay was immunoSEQ multiplex PCR, and TCRdb's table has in-frame clones only and misses some. The sample gives 85,000 to 95,000 clones, about 96% of which show up once; approximately 0.35% is in the top ten. This sequence originates from a human donor in good health. The chain employs TRBV4-2 and TRBJ2-1, with D possibly matching TRBD1 (6 bases). Specimen: T cells isolated from PBMCs. In DNA form, the CDR3 reads TGTGCCAGCAGCCCAGGACAGAACAATGAGCAGTTCTTC. This encodes CASSPGQNNEQFF.